Shown below are 16 T cell receptor beta chains from a single sample sequenced in a study of neurological immune-mediated disorders. TCRdb ran MiXCR on the 5' RACE reads and lists one entry per CDR3 protein. The table records 36,000 or so distinct CDR3 sequences, over 9% of them present only once. The sample taken for sequencing was PBMCs. All receptors come from a woman aged 25 to 39 with HTLV-1-associated myelopathy (HAM/TSP).

This clonotype came up many times. The chain uses TRBV29-1 and TRBJ2-7; the D gene is possibly TRBD2 (5 bases). The germline V gene has CDR1 SQVTM and CDR2 ANQGSEA. V was trimmed by 7 bases and J by 1 base, leaving 17 bases between them. The CDR3 extends over 14 amino acids. The CDR3 coding sequence is TGCAGCGCCATCGGAGGACTCGGGTCCTACGAGCAGTACTTC. It yields the protein CSAIGGLGSYEQYF.

This clonotype was detected ten times or more. This chain uses TRBV10-2 with TRBJ1-1; possibly TRBD1 for D (6 bases). V lost 7 bases and J 4 bases, leaving 10 bases between the germline ends. The CDR3 contains 12 residues. Germline CDR1 reads WSHSY; CDR2 reads SAAADI. This CDR3 is CASMGGPTEAFF. CDR3 nucleotide sequence: TGCGCCAGCATGGGGGGGCCCACTGAAGCTTTCTTT.

The V call is TRBV12-3 or TRBV12-4, the J call TRBJ1-5; D is unresolved. Trimming took off 3 bases at V and 7 bases at J, with 13 bases between the two ends. This CDR3 has 14 amino acids. As DNA, the CDR3 is TGTGCCAGCAGTTTGTCGTTATTAGACCAGCCCCAGCATTTT. Translation gives CASSLSLLDQPQHF.

Many counts were recorded for this clonotype. V usage is TRBV5-1 and J usage is TRBJ1-3, with D perhaps TRBD1 (6 bases). The CDR3 contains 17 residues. From germline, CDR1 is SGHRS and CDR2 YFSETQ. V was shortened by 0 bases and J by 0 bases, with 13 bases between the two germline ends. The CDR3 protein is CASSLEGGRSSGNTIYF. The CDR3 nucleotides read TGCGCCAGCAGCTTGGAGGGGGGCAGAAGCTCTGGAAACACCATATATTTT. Based on the CDR3 plus reference TRBV5-1 and TRBJ1-3, the full variable domain is KAGVTQTPRYLIKTRGQQVTLSCSPISGHRSVSWYQQTPGQGLQFLFEYFSETQRNKGNFPGRFSGRQFSNSRSEMNVSTLELGDSALYLCASSLEGGRSSGNTIYFGEGSWLTVV.

This clonotype was picked up many times. This chain uses TRBV6-1 with TRBJ2-1; maybe TRBD1 (5 bases). Between the trimmed V and J ends, which lost 4 bases and 9 bases, there was a span of 16 bases. CDR1 and CDR2 (germline): MNHNS, SASEGT. The CDR3 spans 14 residues. The CDR3 nucleotides read TGTGCCAGCAGTGGAACAGGTTCAATCGGTGAGCAGTTCTTC. This sequence encodes CASSGTGSIGEQFF.

At least ten counts were recorded for this clonotype. The rearrangement joins TRBV20-1 to TRBJ2-1, with TRBD1 matching over 9 bases. Germline V lookup: CDR1 DFQATT, CDR2 SNEGSKA (reference sequence). CDR3 length: 15 amino acids. The V gene end was trimmed by 3 bases and the J gene end by 7 bases; junction bases not matched to a gene: 10. The CDR3 coding sequence is TGCAGTGCTAGGGAACCTGACAGGGGGGGAAATGAGCAGTTCTTC. Translation gives CSAREPDRGGNEQFF.

This clonotype was found many times. The chain employs TRBV20-1 and TRBJ2-3; D remains ambiguous. Germline V gives CDR1 DFQATT, CDR2 SNEGSKA (reference sequence). V was pared by 4 bases and J by 3 bases, with 14 bases between. CDR3 length: 14 residues. This CDR3 reads CSANGGGRTDTQYF. CDR3 DNA: TGCAGTGCTAACGGCGGCGGTCGGACAGATACGCAGTATTTT.

This clonotype was counted many times. J is TRBJ2-1 and V is TRBV27; 14 bases are a match to TRBD2. Trimming at V came to 6 bases and at J to 9 bases, leaving 10 bases not matched to a gene. The CDR3 is 16 amino acids. From germline, CDR1 is MNHEY and CDR2 SMNVEV (reference sequence). In DNA form, the CDR3 reads TGTGCCAGCAGCCTCAGACTAGCGGGGGGGCTCGGTGAGCAGTTCTTC. Translation gives CASSLRLAGGLGEQFF.

This clonotype was seen repeatedly, ten times or more. The CDR3 is CASSSNTDTQYF. The CDR3 DNA sequence: TGCGCCAGCAGCTCTAACACAGATACGCAGTATTTT. V is TRBV5-1 and J is TRBJ2-3; D not certain. The CDR3 runs 12 residues. Trimming stripped 3 bases from V and 2 bases from J, with 4 bases between. The germline CDR1 and CDR2 sequences are SGHRS and YFSETQ.

At least ten counts were recorded for this clonotype. V gene TRBV6-6 combines with J gene TRBJ1-2; D is possibly TRBD1 (6 bases). Germline CDR1 is MNHNY and CDR2 is SVGAGI (reference sequence). V was pared by 6 bases and J by 1 base, with 27 bases between. The CDR3 has 19 amino acids. CDR3 protein: CASRFPGQGGNGFNYGYTF. The CDR3, as DNA: TGTGCCAGCAGATTCCCGGGACAAGGAGGGAATGGGTTTAACTATGGCTACACCTTC.

This chain uses TRBV5-1 with TRBJ2-3, with D possibly TRBD1 on 6 matching bases. Germline V lookup: CDR1 SGHRS, CDR2 YFSETQ. The CDR3 covers 15 residues. The ends were cut back, 0 bases at V and 2 bases at J, with 10 bases in the middle. Here the CDR3 reads CASSLEDRNTDTQYF. The CDR3 bases are TGCGCCAGCAGCTTGGAGGACAGAAACACAGATACGCAGTATTTT.

V gene TRBV7-9 combines with J gene TRBJ1-1, with 7 bases fitting TRBD1. CDR1 is SEHNR and CDR2 is FQNEAQ in the germline V gene (reference sequence). Trimming took 5 bases from V and 0 from J; bases not matched to a gene: 6. The CDR3 is made up of 15 amino acids. The CDR3 here is CASSPQGGMNTEAFF. CDR3 in DNA: TGTGCCAGCAGCCCCCAAGGGGGCATGAACACTGAAGCTTTCTTT.

This clonotype came up many times. The rearrangement uses TRBV29-1 and TRBJ2-7; tentative D call: TRBD1 (6 bases). The CDR3 is 12 residues long. Trimming removed 6 bases at V and 4 bases at J, with 13 bases between. CDR1 and CDR2 from the germline V gene are SQVTM and ANQGSEA. The CDR3: CSVIGQTYEQYF. The DNA of the CDR3 is TGCAGCGTGATTGGACAGACGTACGAGCAGTACTTC.

This clonotype was detected ten times or more. The CDR3 sequence is CASSQGATTEAFF. CDR3 coding DNA: TGTGCCAGCAGTCAGGGGGCCACCACTGAAGCTTTCTTT. The chain is built from TRBV12-3 or TRBV12-4 and TRBJ1-1, with 8 bases aligning to TRBD1. V was clipped by 5 bases and J by 4 bases; unmatched bases: 3. This CDR3 is 13 amino acids long.

The sample holds many counts of this clonotype. The V call is TRBV29-1, the J call TRBJ1-2; D gene uncertain. The germline V gene has CDR1 SQVTM and CDR2 ANQGSEA. The CDR3 spans 11 residues. The V gene lost 5 bases and the J gene lost 0 bases, with 4 bases spanning the gap. CDR3 coding DNA: TGCAGCGTTCCGGCTAACTATGGCTACACCTTC. Its translation is CSVPANYGYTF.

DNA for the CDR3: TGCGCCAGCAGTCAGAAAGCGGGAAATACGCAGTATTTT. Residues: CASSQKAGNTQYF. The rearrangement joins TRBV5-1 to TRBJ2-3, with TRBD2 identical over 7 bases. J was trimmed by 7 bases and V by 5 bases; bases with no gene match: 7. The germline gives CDR1 SGHRS, CDR2 YFSETQ. The CDR3 has 13 amino acids.